What follows are 30 T cell receptor beta chains derived from one specimen sequenced in a study of blood T cell repertoires in COVID-19. This table comes from immunoSEQ multiplex PCR, and its TCRdb copy is limited to in-frame clones, with some not included. The table records about 27,000 clones, around 92% of them present only once. The sequencing input was peripheral blood. Receptors originate from a human donor in a cohort sampled during active COVID-19.

This clone was seen a single time. CDR3 nucleotides: TGTGCCAGCGCCCTGGGTAGGGGCTATGGCTACACCTTC. It specifies CASALGRGYGYTF. The chain is built from TRBV27 and TRBJ1-2; perhaps TRBD1 as D (5 bases). The V end lost 8 bases, the J end lost 4 bases, and 14 bases lay between the germline ends. Germline V gives CDR1 MNHEY, CDR2 SMNVEV (reference sequence). The CDR3 runs 13 residues.

This rearrangement joins TRBV10-2 to TRBJ1-1, with D perhaps matching TRBD1 (6 bases). Looked up from germline, CDR1 is WSHSY and CDR2 is SAAADI. The CDR3 contains 16 residues. Trimming pared 3 bases from V and 2 bases from J, leaving 16 bases between. The CDR3 sequence: CASSDQTGGINTEAFF. CDR3 DNA: TGCGCCAGCAGTGATCAGACGGGGGGCATCAACACTGAAGCTTTCTTT.

For the CDR3, the DNA is TGTGCCAGCAGCTTACTAGCGGGGGGGCTGGGTGAGCAGTTCTTC. This translates into CASSLLAGGLGEQFF. The gene calls are TRBV7-9 and TRBJ2-1; 12 bases map to TRBD2. With 2 bases clipped from V and 9 bases from J, the junction kept 5 bases outside the gene matches. CDR3 length: 15 residues. Looked up from germline, CDR1 is SEHNR and CDR2 is FQNEAQ (reference sequence).

This clone has a single count. The chain links TRBV27 to TRBJ1-4; no definite D call. This CDR3 spans 13 amino acids. The germline V gene has CDR1 MNHEY and CDR2 SMNVEV (reference sequence). Trimming removed 8 bases at V and 5 bases at J, with 12 bases between. CDR3 sequence reads: CASATERNEKLFF. CDR3 sequence (DNA): TGTGCCAGCGCAACGGAGAGAAATGAAAAACTGTTTTTT.

The chain uses TRBV18 and TRBJ2-5; 10 bases align to TRBD1. This CDR3 contains 14 residues. Losses at the gene ends were 2 bases for V and 3 bases for J; bases not matched to a gene: 0. Per germline, CDR1 KGHSH and CDR2 LQKENI. The CDR3 coding sequence is TGTGCCAGCTCACCAGGGACAGGGGAAGAGACCCAGTACTTC. Residues: CASSPGTGEETQYF.

The J gene is TRBJ1-3, the V gene TRBV7-2; 7 bases fit TRBD1. Germline-derived CDR1 and CDR2 are SGHTA and FQGNSA. The length of the CDR3 is 15 residues. Unmatched junction bases numbered 9, after V lost 10 bases and J lost 0 bases. CDR3 nucleotide sequence: TGTGCCACCCGTAGGGCAGGGGGCTCTGGAAACACCATATATTTT. Protein sequence: CATRRAGGSGNTIYF.

The chain joins TRBV7-9 to TRBJ2-2, with 11 bases identical to TRBD2. The CDR3 length is 15 residues. From germline, CDR1 is SEHNR and CDR2 FQNEAQ (reference sequence). V trimming: 5 bases; J trimming: 9 bases; junction bases outside the gene matches: 8. The CDR3 bases are TGTGCCAGCAGCCCGACTAGCGGGGAAGTCAGGGAGCTGTTTTTT. The encoded protein is CASSPTSGEVRELFF.

The chain recombines TRBV11-2 with TRBJ2-5; 8 positions match TRBD2. Per germline, CDR1 SGHAT and CDR2 FQNNGV. This CDR3 comprises 16 residues. V trimming: 0 bases; J trimming: 5 bases; junction bases outside the gene matches: 8. For the CDR3, the DNA is TGTGCCAGCAGCTTAGATCCCCGGGGGGGGCGGGAGACCCAGTACTTC. This sequence encodes CASSLDPRGGRETQYF.

The chain combines TRBV5-1 with TRBJ2-3; D might be TRBD1 (6 bases). This CDR3 is 15 amino acids long. V was pared by 4 bases and J by 2 bases, with 14 bases between. In germline, CDR1 is SGHRS, CDR2 YFSETQ. This chain's CDR3 is CASSISDSSTDTQYF. The CDR3 DNA reads TGCGCCAGCAGCATTTCGGACAGCTCCACAGATACGCAGTATTTT.

This chain connects TRBV28 to TRBJ1-6; 7 positions match TRBD1. Looked up from germline, CDR1 is MDHEN and CDR2 is SYDVKM. This CDR3 region has 14 residues. V lost 6 bases, J lost 6 bases, and 5 bases stayed unmatched. The CDR3 DNA is TGTGCCAGCAGCCCAGGGGGTGGTAATTCACCCCTCCACTTT. This codes for CASSPGGGNSPLHF.

This chain uses TRBV9 with TRBJ2-1; 11 bases fit TRBD2. This CDR3 contains 18 residues. Germline V gene data show CDR1 as SGDLS and CDR2 as YYNGEE. J was trimmed by 3 bases and V by 4 bases; bases with no gene match: 12. The CDR3 loop is CASSPSTSGVPVYNEQFF. The DNA for the CDR3 is TGTGCCAGCAGCCCATCGACTAGCGGGGTGCCAGTCTACAATGAGCAGTTCTTC.

CDR3 residues: CASSKSRGHRGAVF. Here the CDR3 DNA reads TGTGCCAGCAGCAAATCCAGGGGTCACCGGGGAGCTGTTTTT. The chain carries TRBV21-1 and TRBJ2-2; the D call in the table, TRBD1, was not verified against the DNA. TRBV21-1 is noted as a pseudogene. The CDR3 totals 14 residues.

V and J are TRBV3-1 (or the pseudogene TRBV3-2) and TRBJ2-5, with 12 bases that match TRBD2. The CDR3 extends over 16 amino acids. J was trimmed by 0 bases and V by 4 bases; bases with no gene match: 3. Germline V gene data show CDR1 as LGHDT and CDR2 as YNNKEL (reference sequence). For the CDR3, the DNA is TGTGCCAGCAGCCCCCTAGCGGGGGGGAACCAAGAGACCCAGTACTTC. Protein sequence: CASSPLAGGNQETQYF.

The CDR3 DNA is TGCGCCAGCAGCTTGGATTCTACCGCGCGTACTAATGAAAAACTGTTTTTT. Its translation: CASSLDSTARTNEKLFF. This chain joins TRBV5-1 and TRBJ1-4; D is undetermined. CDR3 size: 17 residues. Germline CDR1 is SGHRS and CDR2 is YFSETQ. V was shortened by 0 bases and J by 2 bases, with 14 bases between the two germline ends. Full variable domain (rest looked up from reference TRBV5-1 and TRBJ1-4): KAGVTQTPRYLIKTRGQQVTLSCSPISGHRSVSWYQQTPGQGLQFLFEYFSETQRNKGNFPGRFSGRQFSNSRSEMNVSTLELGDSALYLCASSLDSTARTNEKLFFGSGTQLSVL.

The genes are TRBV3-1 (or the pseudogene TRBV3-2) and TRBJ2-5, with D perhaps TRBD2 (6 bases). The CDR3 runs to 14 residues. Germline assignment: CDR1 LGHDT and CDR2 YNNKEL (reference sequence). V gave up 6 bases and J gave up 4 bases, with 15 bases separating them. The CDR3 protein is CASSLAGSRETQYF. The CDR3 bases are TGTGCCAGCAGTCTCGCGGGAAGCAGAGAGACCCAGTACTTC.

V gene TRBV12-3 or TRBV12-4 combines with J gene TRBJ2-5, with D tentatively TRBD2 (7 bases). This CDR3 is built from 13 residues. The V gene lost 7 bases and the J gene lost 5 bases, with 14 bases spanning the gap. The CDR3 DNA is TGTGCCAGCACCCTAGGGGGGGGTGAGACCCAGTACTTC. Encoded protein: CASTLGGGETQYF.

The V gene is TRBV4-1, the J gene TRBJ2-1; D perhaps matches TRBD2 (5 bases). The CDR3 totals 17 residues. The V end was cut by 0 bases, the J end by 3 bases, with 15 bases between. Germline CDR1 and CDR2: MGHRA and YSYEKL. The CDR3 DNA is TGCGCCAGCAGCCAAGATCGGGGATTCGCTAACTACAATGAGCAGTTCTTC. It is translated as CASSQDRGFANYNEQFF.

This chain joins TRBV14 and TRBJ1-1, with D possibly being TRBD1 (6 bases). V lost 4 bases, J lost 4 bases, and 19 bases lay in between. Germline CDR1 SGHDN, CDR2 FVKESK. There are 16 residues in the CDR3. In DNA form, the CDR3 reads TGTGCCAGCAGCCTCGGGGGGGCAGGGGCAACCACTGAAGCTTTCTTT. Translated, it gives CASSLGGAGATTEAFF.

The rearrangement joins TRBV7-9 to TRBJ1-1; D possibly corresponds to TRBD1 (6 bases). This CDR3 region has 13 residues. Trimming pared 5 bases from V and 1 base from J, leaving 8 bases between. Germline V CDR1 and CDR2: SEHNR, FQNEAQ (reference sequence). CDR3 DNA sequence: TGTGCCAGCAGCCAACAGGGGAACACTGAAGCTTTCTTT. Protein sequence: CASSQQGNTEAFF.

The chain couples TRBV24-1 to TRBJ2-1, with TRBD2 identical over 7 bases. V shed 1 base and J 5 bases; nucleotides not matched to a gene: 10. The CDR3 totals 17 residues. CDR1 is KGHDR and CDR2 is SFDVKD in the germline V gene. The DNA for the CDR3 is TGTGCCACCAGTGATTTAAGAAGCGGGGAGGCCCACAATGAGCAGTTCTTC. Amino acid sequence: CATSDLRSGEAHNEQFF.

The chain recombines TRBV28 with TRBJ2-1, with TRBD2 identical over 8 bases. With V trimmed by 2 bases and J by 7 bases, 4 bases remained unmatched. The germline V gene has CDR1 MDHEN and CDR2 SYDVKM. The CDR3 is made up of 14 amino acids. The CDR3 DNA sequence: TGTGCCAGCAGTTTAACGGGAGGGTTGAATGAGCAGTTCTTC. It is translated as CASSLTGGLNEQFF.

The chain links TRBV27 to TRBJ1-2, with 7 bases aligning to TRBD1. Germline CDR1 is MNHEY and CDR2 is SMNVEV (reference sequence). V trimming: 3 bases; J trimming: 2 bases; junction bases outside the gene matches: 6. The CDR3 has 15 amino acids. The CDR3 is CASSFLDRRNYGYTF. The CDR3 region has the DNA TGTGCCAGCAGTTTTCTGGACAGGAGGAACTATGGCTACACCTTC.

The CDR3 loop reads CASSLVASSPGNTEAFF. The CDR3 DNA reads as TGCGCCAGCAGCTTGGTAGCATCATCGCCGGGGAACACTGAAGCTTTCTTT. The chain employs TRBV5-1 and TRBJ1-1; D gene ambiguous. The V end lost 0 bases, the J end lost 1 base, and 16 bases lay between the germline ends. The germline CDR1 and CDR2 sequences are SGHRS and YFSETQ. The CDR3 spans 17 residues.

The chain links TRBV20-1 to TRBJ2-1; possibly TRBD1 for D (5 bases). The CDR3 consists of 11 residues. The germline V gene has CDR1 DFQATT and CDR2 SNEGSKA (reference sequence). V was clipped by 3 bases and J by 12 bases, with 12 bases between them. The CDR3 region has the DNA TGCAGTGCTAGCGCTCAGGGTATGCAGTTCTTC. As protein: CSASAQGMQFF.

This sequence joins TRBV9 and TRBJ1-1, with a tentative D call TRBD1 (5 bases). This CDR3 comprises 14 residues. V was trimmed by 4 bases and J by 1 base, leaving 11 bases between them. The germline V gene encodes CDR1 SGDLS and CDR2 YYNGEE. CDR3 sequence reads: CASSRRGSNTEAFF. CDR3 in DNA: TGTGCCAGCAGCAGACGGGGGTCGAACACTGAAGCTTTCTTT.

CDR3 nucleotides: TGTGCCAGCAGCTACCAGGACAGGGGGCAAGATGGCTACACCTTC. The encoded protein is CASSYQDRGQDGYTF. The chain has TRBV7-9 and TRBJ1-2; 11 nucleotides line up with TRBD1. Germline CDR1 SEHNR, CDR2 FQNEAQ (reference sequence). CDR3 length equals 15 residues. The junction had 7 bases not matched to a gene; V was cut back by 4 bases and J by 6 bases.

The chain carries TRBV3-1 (or the pseudogene TRBV3-2) and TRBJ2-3; D remains unclear. The CDR3 is 15 residues long. Germline CDR1 LGHDT, CDR2 YNNKEL (reference sequence). Trimming removed 1 base from V and 0 bases from J, with 8 bases in between. This chain's CDR3 is CASSQGVLSTDTQYF. In DNA form, the CDR3 reads TGTGCCAGCAGCCAAGGAGTTCTTAGCACAGATACGCAGTATTTT.

This chain uses TRBV10-2 with TRBJ2-3; TRBD1 matches at 7 bases. Germline lookup yields CDR1 WSHSY and CDR2 SAAADI. The CDR3 consists of 13 residues. J lost 7 bases, V lost 6 bases, and 7 bases had no gene match. The CDR3 bases are TGCGCCAGCAGATCCGGACAGGTGAATACGCAGTATTTT. It yields the protein CASRSGQVNTQYF.

V is TRBV4-1 and J is TRBJ2-3; D may be TRBD2 (6 bases). The ends were cut back, 5 bases at V and 4 bases at J, with 16 bases in the middle. There are 15 residues in the CDR3. The germline V gene has CDR1 MGHRA and CDR2 YSYEKL. CDR3 nucleotides: TGCGCCAGCAGCAAGGCAGTGGAGGGCCCAGATACGCAGTATTTT. This encodes CASSKAVEGPDTQYF.

The gene calls are TRBV25-1 and TRBJ2-3, with D maybe TRBD1 (6 bases). There are 14 residues in the CDR3. Trimming stripped 2 bases from V and 2 bases from J, with 8 bases between. The germline V gene has CDR1 MGHDK and CDR2 SYGVNS. This chain's CDR3 is CASSERTDTDTQYF. CDR3 in DNA: TGTGCCAGCAGTGAACGGACAGACACAGATACGCAGTATTTT.